This T cell receptor beta chain was captured by sequencing in a study of shared clonotypes between healthy human individuals. Study in general: The composition of the donors was a couple of women and a few men aged 18 to 49. The study's findings and limits: Generation probabilities of non-shared clonotypes were lower (relative to those shared by all four donors). Large sequencing depth failed to make sorted-subset sequencing complete, rarefaction showed.

As for this clone: Its specificity is not known.

CDR3 length: 17 amino acids. With 5 bases clipped from V and 3 bases from J, the junction kept 5 bases outside the gene matches. CDR1 and CDR2 from the germline V gene are MRHNA and SNTAGT. Selected positively for CCR7 and CD45RO-negative, naive CD8 cells excluded terminally differentiated effector memory CD45RA+ cells. The assay was immunoSEQ multiplex PCR, and TCRdb's table has in-frame clones only and misses some. The data show approximately 600,000 clones, approximately 96% seen once. Material for sequencing was naive CD8+ T cells sorted from blood. This clonotype originated in a woman between 25 and 40 years old in good health. The rearrangement uses TRBV6-4 and TRBJ2-2; 14 bases fit TRBD2. The CDR3 here is CASSPTSGRAHTGELFF. CDR3 DNA: TGTGCCAGCAGTCCGACTAGCGGGAGGGCCCACACCGGGGAGCTGTTTTTT.